This paragraph covers one TCR beta chain sequence. The antigen is not known. The entry originates in a study of shared clonotypes between healthy human individuals. Study context: Researchers drew samples from a couple of women and a few men aged 18 to 49. Overall study findings and caveats: The sampled material consisted only of blood, and tissue repertoires are likely to differ.

Genomic DNA of every subset was divided equally among multiple immunoSEQ plates. Assay: immunoSEQ multiplex PCR; the TCRdb copy retains only in-frame clones and omits some. The repertoire holds approximately 500,000 clones, with 81% as singletons. Input material: PBMCs. The source is a woman aged 40 to 50 in good health. Some clones in this sample may be carry-over from other donors' samples.

Here the CDR3 DNA reads TGTGCCAGCATTCGACTAGCGGGACAAGAGACCCAGTACTTC. Translating gives CASIRLAGQETQYF. V is TRBV28 and J is TRBJ2-5, with TRBD2 identical over 11 bases. J lost 2 bases, V lost 7 bases, and 3 bases had no gene match. The CDR3 has 14 amino acids. Germline V gene data show CDR1 as MDHEN and CDR2 as SYDVKM.